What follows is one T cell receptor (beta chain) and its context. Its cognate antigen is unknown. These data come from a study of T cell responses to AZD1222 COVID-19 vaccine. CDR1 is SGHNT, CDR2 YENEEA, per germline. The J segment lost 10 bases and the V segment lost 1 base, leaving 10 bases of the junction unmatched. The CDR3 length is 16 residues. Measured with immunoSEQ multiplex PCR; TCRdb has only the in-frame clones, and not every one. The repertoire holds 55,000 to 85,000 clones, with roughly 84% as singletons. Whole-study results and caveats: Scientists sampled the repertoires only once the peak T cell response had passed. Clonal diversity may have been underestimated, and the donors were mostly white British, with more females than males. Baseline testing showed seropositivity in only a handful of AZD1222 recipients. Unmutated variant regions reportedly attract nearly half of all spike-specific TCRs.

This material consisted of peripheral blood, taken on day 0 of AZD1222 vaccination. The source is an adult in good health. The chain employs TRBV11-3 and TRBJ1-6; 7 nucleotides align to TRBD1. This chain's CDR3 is CASSLGGGGPGSPLHF. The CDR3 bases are TGTGCCAGCAGCTTAGGAGGGGGCGGACCAGGGTCACCCCTCCACTTT.